This T cell receptor beta chain was recovered during a study of long-term antiretroviral therapy in people with HIV (dated by TCRdb to 2022 to 2024). Background for the entire study: Collection of the earliest samples took place about a decade ahead of the 2015 WHO recommendation for immediate ART, at a time when ART was typically delayed until CD4 counts fell. A total of 150 to 200 cryopreserved PBMC samples came from around 30 adults with confirmed HIV infection and were collected serially over a mean of about six years (range 1-12). A retrospective serial study tested whether changes in peripheral blood TRB repertoire composition and diversity were associated with ART initiation and durable HIV suppression. Among the 30 to 35 participants with HIV, eleven were female. No cross-contamination during QIAcube processing turned up in test extractions that ran a monoclonal T-cell line alongside some 34 polyclonal samples. What the study reported, not specific to this receptor: ART initiation was associated with a significant increase in TRB diversity, but diversity stayed significantly below transplant donor controls even after long-term ART. Samples dated from the mid-2000s to the late 2010s, and the ART regimens used may be less effective than current ones. Expanded TRB clones identified before ART initiation dominated the repertoire at all time points, although this dominance fluctuated and declined in many PLHIV after ART. Limited PBMC availability meant only the TCR beta chain was sequenced, without alpha chain pairing. Narrower CDR3 length ranges were observed in HIV repertoires than in controls, and an antigen-experienced repertoire with only a slight naive shift after ART was suggested by the network structure. Inferences about post-ART repertoire changes are limited because no data were available on ART adherence, viral resistance or therapy changes. Because pre-ART samples had limited cell numbers, profiling was done on unsorted PBMC rather than on sorted CD4+ and CD8+ T cells.

The immunoSEQ hsTCRB v3.0 assay was used at survey level resolution to sequence the TRB variable region. TRB sequencing targeted a depth of about 40,000-55,000 T-cell genomes per sample. TRB libraries were pooled and sequenced on an Illumina MiSeq using a v3 150-cycle kit. The original methods were these. Repertoire analysis ran in R within a reproducible Nextflow workflow covering QC, data transformation and analysis. LymphoSeq2, an R package for exploring AIRR-Seq data, was used to implement custom analyses. A handful of samples that produced fewer than 5000 total TRB sequences were removed, so approximately 190 HIV repertoires were analyzed. Among the 180 or so HIV repertoires that were kept, some 60 were collected before ART initiation and about 130 were collected after ART initiation. Repertoires were downsampled to 5000 TRB nucleotide sequences, and summary statistics were averaged over 100 downsampling iterations. The analysis kept only TRB sequences whose CDR3 regions were at least seven amino acids long. A Shannon entropy-derived clonality score and the Gini coefficient were used to measure diversity. Repertoire networks linked the top 5000 CDR3 amino acid sequences whenever two sequences differed by an edit distance of one. For TRB CDR3 amino acid sequences, GLIPH2 was used to predict antigen specificity groups and MHC restriction. CDR3 amino acid sequences were matched against VDJdb and McPAS-TCR to flag known CMV, EBV, HIV or tissue antigen associations. Pre-ART, post-ART and control groups were compared with Wilcoxon signed-rank tests and Holm-Bonferroni correction. TCRdb holds this immuneACCESS table with in-frame rearrangements only. Some clones are missing; in checked studies, unresolved V genes explain under half, and the rest has no known cause. From that table come the V and J calls and clone size; the DNA was used to work out D and trimming. For this sample there are around 16,000 clones; over 65% appear just once. The ten top clones hold 20% to 25% of the sample.

Including cysteine and phenylalanine, the CDR3 has 15 amino acids. The CDR3 DNA has 45 bases and is translated from base 1. The germline V gene provides CDR1 MGHRA and CDR2 YSYEKL. Germline trimming amounts to 4 bases on V and 4 bases on J, with 3 as the count of junction bases outside the gene matches. There are a few counts of this clone. Its antigen remains undetermined. Nothing much larger sits one base from this clone, and base qualities are not available. Participants were included only if at least one PBMC sample before ART initiation and at least two post-ART samples were available. Every participant with HIV received treatment in the United States of America. Before DNA extraction, cryopreserved samples of roughly 0.85-10 million PBMC were thawed and washed. At the time of the earliest PBMC sample for each participant with HIV, ages ranged from about 23 to 60 years. Per participant, PBMC samples came from 1-4 timepoints prior to ART initiation and 2-8 timepoints following ART initiation, for a median of 7 samples. Serial HIV viral load, CD4+ T-cell count, ART history and demographic data were obtained for every participant. A Qiagen kit on a QIAcube was used to extract genomic DNA from unsorted PBMC, with samples processed in batches of 12.

This material consisted of unsorted PBMCs, taken 2.1 years after starting antiretroviral therapy. The chain is made from TRBV4-1 and TRBJ1-6; TRBD1 agrees with 8 junctional bases. This clonotype was obtained from a man between 35 and 55 years old with HIV. The CDR3 region: CASSLGQGYNSPLHF. The sequenced DNA: TGCGCCAGCAGCCTCGGACAGGGTTATAATTCACCCCTCCACTTT.